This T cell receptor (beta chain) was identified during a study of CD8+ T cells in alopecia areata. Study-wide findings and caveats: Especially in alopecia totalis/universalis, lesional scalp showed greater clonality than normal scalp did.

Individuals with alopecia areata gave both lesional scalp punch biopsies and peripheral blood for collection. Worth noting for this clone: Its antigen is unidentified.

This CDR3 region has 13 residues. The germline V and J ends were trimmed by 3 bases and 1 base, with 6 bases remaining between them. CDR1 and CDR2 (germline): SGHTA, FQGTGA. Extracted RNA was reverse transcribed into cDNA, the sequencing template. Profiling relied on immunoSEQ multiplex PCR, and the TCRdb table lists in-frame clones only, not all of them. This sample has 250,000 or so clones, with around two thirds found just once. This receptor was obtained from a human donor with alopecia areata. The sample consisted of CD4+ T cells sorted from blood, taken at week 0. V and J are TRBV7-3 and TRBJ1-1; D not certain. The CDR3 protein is CASSFGGNTEAFF. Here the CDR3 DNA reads TGTGCCAGCAGCTTTGGAGGGAACACTGAAGCTTTCTTT. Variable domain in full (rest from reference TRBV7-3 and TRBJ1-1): GAGVSQTPSNKVTEKGKYVELRCDPISGHTALYWYRQSLGQGPEFLIYFQGTGAADDSGLPNDRFFAVRPEGSVSTLKIQRTERGDSAVYLCASSFGGNTEAFFGQGTRLTVV.